One and the same sample provided the 32 T cell receptor beta chains below, sequenced in a study of STAT5B mutations in CD4+ large granular lymphocyte leukemia. Libraries were prepared by immunoSEQ multiplex PCR; TCRdb keeps only in-frame clonotypes and omits some of them. The sample has about 45,000 clones; 65% to 90% are singletons. Sequencing input: CD4+ T cells from blood buffy coats. The receptors originated from a human donor in good health.

A few counts support this clone. This chain joins TRBV7-2 and TRBJ1-2; 8 nucleotides agree with TRBD1. This CDR3 is built from 19 residues. The J segment lost 0 bases and the V segment lost 5 bases, leaving 17 bases of the junction unmatched. Germline V gives CDR1 SGHTA, CDR2 FQGNSA. CDR3 bases: TGTGCCAGCAGCCCCTTAGTCCCCAAGGCAGGGGGCCCTAACTATGGCTACACCTTC. It translates to CASSPLVPKAGGPNYGYTF.

The gene calls are TRBV5-6 and TRBJ2-1; D ambiguous. The germline CDR1 and CDR2 sequences are SGHDT and YYEEEE. The CDR3 consists of 14 residues. Deletions cut 4 bases from V and 4 bases from J, with 12 bases between. CDR3 protein: CASSGLSTYNEQFF. Written as DNA, the CDR3 is TGTGCCAGCAGCGGGCTTTCAACTTACAATGAGCAGTTCTTC.

The chain is built from TRBV21-1 and TRBJ1-5; no DNA check was done on the table's D call, TRBD1. TRBV21-1 is recorded as a pseudogene. CDR3 length: 13 residues. The DNA for the CDR3 is TGTGCCCCTTGCTTACAGGGGTATCAGCCCCAGCATTTT. Protein: CAPCLQGYQPQHF.

This chain links TRBV10-2 with TRBJ1-6; 10 bases fit TRBD1. CDR3 length: 15 amino acids. V shed 4 bases, J shed 5 bases, and the junction held 2 bases outside the gene matches. The germline CDR1 and CDR2 sequences are WSHSY and SAAADI. The CDR3 nucleotides are TGCGCCAGCAGTGGGGGGACAGGGGATAATTCACCCCTCCACTTT. Translated: CASSGGTGDNSPLHF.

The CDR3 is CASSLDWGRVTEAFF. The CDR3 region has the DNA TGTGCCAGCAGCTTAGATTGGGGGCGGGTCACTGAAGCTTTCTTT. V usage is TRBV7-2 and J usage is TRBJ1-1; TRBD1 is a possible D gene (6 bases). Germline V gene sequence: CDR1 SGHTA, CDR2 FQGNSA. The CDR3 extends over 15 amino acids. Trimming stripped 1 base from V and 4 bases from J, with 13 bases between.

In its sample, this clone was seen once. The rearrangement links TRBV6-6 to TRBJ1-2; D possibly corresponds to TRBD1 (6 bases). V lost 8 bases and J lost 3, with 13 bases in between. CDR3 size: 13 residues. Germline CDR1 is MNHNY and CDR2 is SVGAGI (reference sequence). The chain's CDR3 is CASHRATDYGYTF. CDR3 in DNA: TGTGCCAGCCACAGGGCAACGGACTATGGCTACACCTTC.

There are a few counts of this clone. The chain couples TRBV6-1 to TRBJ1-2; the match to TRBD1 covers 8 bases. This CDR3 is 16 amino acids long. With 0 bases clipped from V and 4 bases from J, the junction kept 7 bases outside the gene matches. Germline-derived CDR1 and CDR2 are MNHNS and SASEGT. The CDR3 sequence is CASSEAFGQGVYGYTF. In nucleotides, the CDR3 is TGTGCCAGCAGTGAAGCCTTTGGACAGGGCGTCTATGGCTACACCTTC.

This chain uses TRBV6-5 with TRBJ1-3, with D perhaps matching TRBD1 (5 bases). Trimming left V 2 bases short and J 3 bases short, with 5 bases between. This CDR3 spans 13 amino acids. The germline V gene has CDR1 MNHEY and CDR2 SVGAGI. The CDR3 loop is CASSYDSGNTIYF. In DNA form, the CDR3 reads TGTGCCAGCAGTTACGACAGTGGAAACACCATATATTTT.

This chain connects TRBV5-1 to TRBJ2-1; no definite D call. The CDR3 loop spans 15 amino acids. Trimming shortened V by 1 base and J by 0 bases, and 8 bases separated the two germline ends. Germline V gives CDR1 SGHRS, CDR2 YFSETQ. The CDR3 here is CASSLSSSSYNEQFF. DNA of the CDR3: TGCGCCAGCAGCTTGTCGTCGAGCTCCTACAATGAGCAGTTCTTC.

The gene calls are TRBV30 and TRBJ2-2; the D is unclear. The V end lost 0 bases, the J end lost 0 bases, and 5 bases lay between the germline ends. The CDR3 length is 14 residues. Germline CDR1 and CDR2: GTSNPN and SVGIG (reference sequence). CDR3 in amino acids: CAWSVTANTGELFF. In nucleotides, the CDR3 is TGTGCCTGGAGTGTAACTGCGAACACCGGGGAGCTGTTTTTT.

The V and J genes are TRBV18 and TRBJ2-5; unclear D gene. CDR3 length: 13 residues. Per the germline V gene, CDR1 is KGHSH and CDR2 is LQKENI. With 6 bases removed from V and 5 bases from J, the gap between germline ends came to 13 bases. CDR3 in amino acids: CASSLSRMETQYF. The CDR3 DNA sequence: TGTGCCAGCTCTCTGAGTAGAATGGAGACCCAGTACTTC.

CDR3 sequence: CASSLAPRQGVYF. In DNA form, the CDR3 reads TGCGCCAGCAGCTTGGCCCCAAGACAGGGGGTGTACTTC. The chain employs TRBV5-1 and TRBJ2-4; 9 positions match TRBD1. Germline CDR1 and CDR2: SGHRS and YFSETQ. J lost 15 bases, V lost 0 bases, and 7 bases had no gene match. The CDR3 is 13 residues long.

The genes are TRBV30 and TRBJ1-5; 9 bases are a match to TRBD1. After removal of 2 bases from V and 6 bases from J, the junction contained 5 bases not matched to a gene. The CDR3 is made up of 14 amino acids. In germline, CDR1 is GTSNPN, CDR2 SVGIG (reference sequence). CDR3 protein: CAWSTGQGGQPQHF. The CDR3 coding sequence is TGTGCCTGGAGTACGGGACAGGGAGGTCAGCCCCAGCATTTT.

This clone was found a few times. The chain has TRBV7-9 and TRBJ2-7, with 9 bases aligning to TRBD2. The germline V gene encodes CDR1 SEHNR and CDR2 FQNEAQ (reference sequence). The CDR3 spans 16 residues. V lost 1 base, J lost 2 bases, and 6 bases stayed unmatched. CDR3 bases: TGTGCCAGCAGCTTAGGAGGCGGGAGGGAGACCTACGAGCAGTACTTC. As protein: CASSLGGGRETYEQYF.

J is TRBJ1-5 and V is TRBV6-5; no definite D call. With 10 bases removed from V and 2 bases from J, the gap between germline ends came to 9 bases. The CDR3 totals 12 residues. Germline loops: CDR1 MNHEY, CDR2 SVGAGI. This CDR3 reads CATTRGNQPQHF. In DNA, the CDR3 is TGTGCCACTACACGGGGCAATCAGCCCCAGCATTTT.

V and J are TRBV2 and TRBJ2-1; no clear D. This CDR3 is 12 amino acids long. V was cut by 4 bases and J by 6 bases, with 7 bases left in between. Germline loops: CDR1 SNHLY, CDR2 FYNNEI. The CDR3 sequence is CASSVLFNEQFF. CDR3 in DNA: TGTGCCAGCAGTGTACTGTTCAATGAGCAGTTCTTC.

The J gene is TRBJ2-7, the V gene TRBV6-5; perhaps D is TRBD1 or TRBD2 (5 bases each). The CDR3 sequence is 15 residues long. Germline values: CDR1 MNHEY, CDR2 SVGAGI. Trimming left V 5 bases short and J 2 bases short, with 16 bases between. CDR3 nucleotide sequence: TGTGCCAGCAGTCACCGTTGGGACCCTACCTACGAGCAGTACTTC. Translating it yields CASSHRWDPTYEQYF.

The gene calls are TRBV9 and TRBJ2-1; 7 nucleotides align to TRBD2. The ends lost 2 bases at V and 0 bases at J; junction bases unmatched: 11. The CDR3 is 18 residues long. Germline CDR1 is SGDLS and CDR2 is YYNGEE. CDR3 nucleotides: TGTGCCAGCAGCGTTTGGGCAAGCGGGACCGGCTCCTACAATGAGCAGTTCTTC. This sequence encodes CASSVWASGTGSYNEQFF.

This clone appeared a few times. V and J are TRBV2 and TRBJ1-5; D remains unclear. Between the trimmed V and J ends, which lost 4 bases and 6 bases, there was a span of 4 bases. The CDR3 extends over 11 amino acids. Germline CDR1 SNHLY, CDR2 FYNNEI. The CDR3 sequence is CASSVGQPQHF. CDR3 DNA sequence: TGTGCCAGCAGTGTGGGTCAGCCCCAGCATTTT.

The chain recombines TRBV4-2 with TRBJ2-3, with 9 positions matching TRBD2. The CDR3 loop spans 15 amino acids. V was clipped by 4 bases and J by 0 bases; unmatched bases: 2. CDR1 is LGHNA, CDR2 YNFKEQ, per germline. The CDR3 loop is CASSRSGGSTDTQYF. In DNA form, the CDR3 reads TGTGCCAGCAGCCGTAGCGGGGGAAGCACAGATACGCAGTATTTT.

This clone was detected only a few times. The chain uses TRBV29-1 and TRBJ2-1; 7 nucleotides align to TRBD2. Germline trimming cut 4 bases from V and 3 bases from J; bases unmatched to any gene: 6. In germline, CDR1 is SQVTM, CDR2 ANQGSEA. The CDR3 extends over 14 amino acids. The CDR3 protein is CSVASGANYNEQFF. The CDR3 nucleotides are TGCAGCGTTGCTAGCGGAGCTAACTACAATGAGCAGTTCTTC.

This clone has more than one count but fewer than ten. The chain links TRBV18 to TRBJ2-7, with D maybe TRBD1 (5 bases). This CDR3 region has 14 residues. The germline CDR1 and CDR2 sequences are KGHSH and LQKENI. Trimming left V 2 bases short and J 2 bases short, with 10 bases between. The CDR3 here is CASSPGATTYEQYF. The DNA for the CDR3 is TGTGCCAGCTCACCAGGGGCTACCACCTACGAGCAGTACTTC.

The chain has TRBV19 and TRBJ2-1; TRBD2 matches at 11 bases. Trimming removed 8 bases from V and 3 bases from J; junction bases left unmatched: 9. Germline-derived CDR1 and CDR2 are LNHDA and SQIVND (reference sequence). CDR3 length: 16 amino acids. CDR3 in DNA: TGTGCCAGTGCTAGACTAGCGGGACTTGTCTACAATGAGCAGTTCTTC. This encodes CASARLAGLVYNEQFF. The variable domain in full, with the rest retrieved from reference TRBV19 and TRBJ2-1, is DGGITQSPKYLFRKEGQNVTLSCEQNLNHDAMYWYRQDPGQGLRLIYYSQIVNDFQKGDIAEGYSVSREKKESFPLTVTSAQKNPTAFYLCASARLAGLVYNEQFFGPGTRLTVL.

This chain uses TRBV7-8 with TRBJ2-5; 7 bases agree with TRBD2. The CDR3 has 16 residues. Looked up from germline, CDR1 is SGHVS and CDR2 is FQNEAQ. Unmatched junction bases numbered 13, after V lost 5 bases and J lost 4 bases. The CDR3 region has the DNA TGTGCCAGCAGCCCCCGGGGGGTAGCTTCAGGAGAGACCCAGTACTTC. Translation: CASSPRGVASGETQYF.

The chain recombines TRBV28 with TRBJ1-1; 8 bases are shared with TRBD1. The CDR3 is 15 amino acids. V lost 4 bases and J lost 3; bases outside the gene matches: 7. The germline CDR1 and CDR2 sequences are MDHEN and SYDVKM. CDR3: CASSSQGAGDTEAFF. In nucleotides, the CDR3 is TGTGCCAGCAGTTCGCAGGGGGCGGGGGACACTGAAGCTTTCTTT.

V usage is TRBV5-6 and J usage is TRBJ1-1; D unclear. Between the trimmed V and J ends, which lost 5 bases and 8 bases, there was a span of 22 bases. From germline, CDR1 is SGHDT and CDR2 YYEEEE. This CDR3 has 15 residues. CDR3 loop: CASRPGYGRGGEAFF. The CDR3 coding sequence is TGTGCCAGCAGACCCGGGTATGGCCGAGGAGGGGAAGCTTTCTTT. Using reference TRBV5-6 and TRBJ1-1 for the parts outside the CDR3, the full variable domain is DAGVTQSPTHLIKTRGQQVTLRCSPKSGHDTVSWYQQALGQGPQFIFQYYEEEERQRGNFPDRFSGHQFPNYSSELNVNALLLGDSALYLCASRPGYGRGGEAFFGQGTRLTVV.

V and J are TRBV7-2 and TRBJ1-2; perhaps TRBD1 as D (5 bases). CDR3 length: 16 amino acids. Germline CDR1 reads SGHTA; CDR2 reads FQGNSA. Trimming shortened V by 5 bases and J by 0 bases, and 16 bases separated the two germline ends. Here the CDR3 DNA reads TGTGCCAGCAGCCCCTGGGGACTTCCCTCTAACTATGGCTACACCTTC. Its translation is CASSPWGLPSNYGYTF.

This chain links TRBV30 with TRBJ2-2; no definite D call. The CDR3 is 14 amino acids. Trimming removed 2 bases at V and 2 bases at J, with 9 bases between. CDR1 and CDR2 from the germline V gene are GTSNPN and SVGIG (reference sequence). CDR3: CAWSLGFNTGELFF. CDR3 nucleotides: TGTGCCTGGAGTTTGGGCTTTAACACCGGGGAGCTGTTTTTT.

V gene TRBV2 combines with J gene TRBJ1-3; D gene uncertain. CDR3 length: 17 residues. Trimming removed 2 bases from V and 0 bases from J, with 14 bases in between. Germline lookup yields CDR1 SNHLY and CDR2 FYNNEI. In DNA, the CDR3 is TGTGCCAGCAGTGAAATCTCCCGCTTGAGCTCTGGAAACACCATATATTTT. Translating gives CASSEISRLSSGNTIYF.

The V and J genes are TRBV30 and TRBJ2-3; D may be TRBD2 (5 bases). V was clipped by 4 bases and J by 7 bases, with 15 bases between them. Germline V gene data show CDR1 as GTSNPN and CDR2 as SVGIG (reference sequence). The CDR3 length is 13 residues. The CDR3 here is CAWNSGGLNTQYF. CDR3 DNA: TGTGCCTGGAACTCTGGCGGACTCAATACGCAGTATTTT. The whole variable domain, filled in from reference TRBV30 and TRBJ2-3, reads SQTIHQWPATLVQPVGSPLSLECTVEGTSNPNLYWYRQAAGRGLQLLFYSVGIGQISSEVPQNLSASRPQDRQFILSSKKLLLSDSGFYLCAWNSGGLNTQYFGPGTRLTVL.

This chain connects TRBV5-1 to TRBJ2-2, with D perhaps matching TRBD1 or TRBD2 (5 bases each). The CDR3 is made up of 16 amino acids. V lost 0 bases to trimming and J lost 5 bases, with 14 bases between them. The germline V gene has CDR1 SGHRS and CDR2 YFSETQ. CDR3 sequence reads: CASSLGQGVGTGELFF. Written as DNA, the CDR3 is TGCGCCAGCAGCTTGGGCCAGGGAGTTGGTACCGGGGAGCTGTTTTTT.

This clone appeared once. This chain joins TRBV19 and TRBJ2-2, with 7 nucleotides matching TRBD2. The CDR3 consists of 14 residues. Germline V CDR1 and CDR2: LNHDA, SQIVND (reference sequence). The junction had 4 bases not matched to a gene; V was cut back by 5 bases and J by 4 bases. As DNA, the CDR3 is TGTGCCAGTAGTGGACTAGTTCTCACCGGGGAGCTGTTTTTT. Its translation is CASSGLVLTGELFF.